The 26 T cell receptor beta chains given below trace back to one sample, sequenced in a study of Tregs in tolerant kidney transplant recipients (dated by TCRdb to 2018 to 2020). The library was made by the immunoSEQ multiplex PCR assay. What TCRdb holds here is the immuneACCESS table cut down to in-frame rearrangements. Part of the clones is not present; checked against another copy, under half of the missing clones reflect an unresolved V gene, and the others are unexplained. This sample is represented by around 50,000 clones; about 90% of them were singletons. Clones ranked in the top ten supply around 15% of the sample. The transplants used related donors with nonmyeloablative bone marrow transplantation, and mixed chimerism in the human trials was transient. Sequencing was performed on CD8+ T cells from blood (PBMCs), taken 24 months after the transplant. These receptors were obtained from a human patient who received a combined kidney and bone marrow transplant. Where a transplant has occurred, the graft donor may have supplied some of the T cells.

The rearrangement uses TRBV7-8 and TRBJ2-3; D may be TRBD1 (6 bases). The V end was cut by 5 bases, the J end by 1 base, with 19 bases between. The CDR3 is made up of 17 amino acids. From germline, CDR1 is SGHVS and CDR2 FQNEAQ. CDR3 loop: CASSPSQGRRGTDTQYF. The CDR3 DNA reads TGTGCCAGCAGCCCTAGCCAGGGGCGCCGAGGCACAGATACGCAGTATTTT. Drawing the rest from reference TRBV7-8 and TRBJ2-3, the complete variable domain is GAGVSQSPRYKVAKRGQDVALRCDPISGHVSLFWYQQALGQGPEFLTYFQNEAQLDKSGLPSDRFFAERPEGSVSTLKIQRTQQEDSAVYLCASSPSQGRRGTDTQYFGPGTRLTVL.

The chain carries TRBV19 and TRBJ2-7; D might be TRBD1 (6 bases). Germline values: CDR1 LNHDA, CDR2 SQIVND (reference sequence). This CDR3 contains 16 residues. Trimming removed 1 base from V and 5 bases from J, with 18 bases in between. The CDR3 coding sequence is TGTGCCAGTAGTATAGGGCCGGACAGCGCCGGCGACGAGCAGTACTTC. Translated, it gives CASSIGPDSAGDEQYF.

This chain joins TRBV11-2 and TRBJ2-7; the D gene is possibly TRBD1 (6 bases). The ends were cut back, 5 bases at V and 2 bases at J, with 10 bases in the middle. Germline V gives CDR1 SGHAT, CDR2 FQNNGV. This CDR3 comprises 13 residues. The CDR3 protein is CASSVYRAYEQYF. The CDR3 region has the DNA TGTGCCAGCAGCGTTTACAGGGCCTACGAGCAGTACTTC.

This chain joins TRBV27 and TRBJ2-7, with TRBD1 identical over 10 bases. The length of the CDR3 is 13 residues. Trimming removed 6 bases from V and 4 bases from J; junction bases left unmatched: 3. CDR1 MNHEY and CDR2 SMNVEV come from the germline V gene (reference sequence). CDR3 protein: CASSQGQGYEQYF. CDR3 DNA: TGTGCCAGCAGCCAGGGACAGGGGTACGAGCAGTACTTC.

The genes are TRBV11-1 and TRBJ2-7; D is perhaps TRBD2 (6 bases). Germline V gives CDR1 SGHAT, CDR2 FQDESV (reference sequence). Trimming stripped 6 bases from V and 2 bases from J, with 17 bases between. The CDR3 is 15 residues long. As DNA, the CDR3 is TGTGCCAGCAGGGACATCCGGGACTCAGCCTACGAGCAGTACTTC. Amino acid sequence: CASRDIRDSAYEQYF.

The J gene is TRBJ2-5, the V gene TRBV15; TRBD1 aligns across 8 bases. Germline CDR1 and CDR2: LNHNV and YYDKDF (reference sequence). The CDR3 length is 14 residues. Losses at the gene ends were 3 bases for V and 5 bases for J; bases not matched to a gene: 5. The CDR3 bases are TGTGCCACCAGCAGGCAGGGGGCCTGGGAGACCCAGTACTTC. As protein: CATSRQGAWETQYF.

The chain couples TRBV7-9 to TRBJ2-1; 9 nucleotides agree with TRBD2. The V gene end was trimmed by 6 bases and the J gene end by 8 bases; junction bases not matched to a gene: 17. Germline-derived CDR1 and CDR2 are SEHNR and FQNEAQ (reference sequence). The CDR3 contains 17 residues. The CDR3 protein is CASRSGTSRGIYDEQFF. The CDR3 DNA sequence: TGTGCCAGCAGGTCCGGGACTAGCAGAGGGATTTACGATGAGCAGTTCTTC. The variable domain in full, completed from reference TRBV7-9 and TRBJ2-1, reads DTGVSQNPRHKITKRGQNVTFRCDPISEHNRLYWYRQTLGQGPEFLTYFQNEAQLEKSRLLSDRFSAERPKGSFSTLEIQRTEQGDSAMYLCASRSGTSRGIYDEQFFGPGTRLTVL.

The V call is TRBV6-5, the J call TRBJ2-2, with TRBD2 as a possible D gene (6 bases). Germline V lookup: CDR1 MNHEY, CDR2 SVGAGI. This CDR3 is built from 13 residues. Trimming pared 6 bases from V and 4 bases from J, leaving 9 bases between. CDR3 DNA sequence: TGTGCCAGCAGGGGGGACTTCACCGGGGAGCTGTTTTTT. Translated: CASRGDFTGELFF.

This chain connects TRBV4-3 to TRBJ2-3, with TRBD2 matching 9 bases. V lost 1 base, J lost 7 bases, and 9 bases stayed unmatched. Germline V gives CDR1 LGHNA, CDR2 YSLEER. This CDR3 has 16 residues. CDR3 nucleotide sequence: TGCGCCAGCAGCCAAGTATTCCTAGCGGGGACCTATACGCAGTATTTT. Amino acid sequence: CASSQVFLAGTYTQYF.

This clone was observed a few times. This chain uses TRBV10-3 with TRBJ1-2; D perhaps matches TRBD1 (6 bases). This CDR3 has 14 residues. CDR1 and CDR2 from the germline V gene are ENHRY and SYGVKD. V lost 0 bases and J lost 4, with 9 bases in between. The CDR3 DNA sequence: TGTGCCATCAGTGAGTCTGTGACAGGCTATGGCTACACCTTC. It specifies CAISESVTGYGYTF.

The chain carries TRBV4-3 and TRBJ2-7; D might be TRBD1 (5 bases). In germline, CDR1 is LGHNA, CDR2 YSLEER. The ends were cut back, 0 bases at V and 2 bases at J, with 14 bases in the middle. The CDR3 extends over 16 amino acids. This chain's CDR3 is CASSQDAGLPTYEQYF. CDR3 DNA: TGCGCCAGCAGCCAAGACGCAGGGCTCCCAACCTACGAGCAGTACTTC.

V usage is TRBV10-3 and J usage is TRBJ2-5, with D uncertain. Trimming removed 1 base at V and 1 base at J, with 4 bases between. This CDR3 comprises 13 residues. Germline assignment: CDR1 ENHRY and CDR2 SYGVKD. The CDR3 DNA reads as TGTGCCATCAGTGAGTTGGCCCAAGAGACCCAGTACTTC. Translating it yields CAISELAQETQYF.

The chain links TRBV18 to TRBJ2-1; D gene ambiguous. Germline CDR1 reads KGHSH; CDR2 reads LQKENI. V lost 3 bases and J lost 0, with 15 bases in between. The CDR3 sequence is 17 residues long. CDR3 residues: CASSPSPPYSSYNEQFF. The CDR3, as DNA: TGTGCCAGCTCACCGTCCCCGCCCTACAGCTCCTACAATGAGCAGTTCTTC.

The chain joins TRBV10-1 to TRBJ2-5; maybe TRBD1 (5 bases). V was clipped by 8 bases and J by 5 bases, with 18 bases between them. The length of the CDR3 is 14 residues. Germline CDR1 is WNHNN and CDR2 is SYGVQD (reference sequence). The DNA for the CDR3 is TGCGCCAGCTTTACGCCCAGGGTCCGGGAGACCCAGTACTTC. Its protein is CASFTPRVRETQYF.

This CDR3 reads CASRVWALETQYF. The CDR3 nucleotides are TGTGCCAGCAGGGTGTGGGCATTAGAGACCCAGTACTTC. This chain connects TRBV2 to TRBJ2-5; D is unclear. The CDR3 spans 13 residues. Germline V CDR1 and CDR2: SNHLY, FYNNEI. Trimming cost V 6 bases and J 4 bases, with 12 bases left between them.

The chain recombines TRBV9 with TRBJ1-4, with a possible D match to TRBD1 (5 bases). V lost 6 bases to trimming and J lost 10 bases, with 13 bases between them. Germline CDR1 is SGDLS and CDR2 is YYNGEE. This CDR3 comprises 12 residues. The CDR3 is CASTPWGVKLFF. The CDR3 bases are TGTGCCAGCACGCCTTGGGGGGTAAAACTGTTTTTT.

This clone was detected only once. The chain recombines TRBV30 with TRBJ1-1; TRBD1 is a possible D gene (5 bases). The CDR3 contains 11 residues. The V end lost 4 bases, the J end lost 10 bases, and 13 bases lay between the germline ends. The germline CDR1 and CDR2 sequences are GTSNPN and SVGIG (reference sequence). The CDR3 nucleotides are TGTGCCTGGAACGAACTTCAGGGAGCTTTCTTT. It is translated as CAWNELQGAFF.

The J gene is TRBJ1-2, the V gene TRBV7-9; 7 bases are a match to TRBD1. Germline assignment: CDR1 SEHNR and CDR2 FQNEAQ (reference sequence). The CDR3 length is 14 residues. J was trimmed by 0 bases and V by 6 bases; bases with no gene match: 4. DNA of the CDR3: TGTGCCAGCAGAAACGGACAGGCTAACTATGGCTACACCTTC. Translation: CASRNGQANYGYTF.

J is TRBJ2-2 and V is TRBV9; D is possibly TRBD2 (6 bases). The CDR3 covers 17 residues. Germline-derived CDR1 and CDR2 are SGDLS and YYNGEE. Between the trimmed V and J ends, which lost 4 bases and 0 bases, there was a span of 16 bases. Written as DNA, the CDR3 is TGTGCCAGCAGCACACGGACGGGAGCGTCGAACACCGGGGAGCTGTTTTTT. Residues: CASSTRTGASNTGELFF. The entire variable domain, with the rest obtained from reference TRBV9 and TRBJ2-2, is as follows: DSGVTQTPKHLITATGQRVTLRCSPRSGDLSVYWYQQSLDQGLQFLIQYYNGEERAKGNILERFSAQQFPDLHSELNLSSLELGDSALYFCASSTRTGASNTGELFFGEGSRLTVL.

This clone was observed a single time. The V call is TRBV4-1, the J call TRBJ1-3; D possibly corresponds to TRBD1 (5 bases). V lost 2 bases and J lost 4, with 12 bases in between. The germline CDR1 and CDR2 sequences are MGHRA and YSYEKL. The CDR3 has 15 amino acids. In nucleotides, the CDR3 is TGCGCCAGCAGCCAAACTTCAGGGTGGGGAAACACCATATATTTT. It is translated as CASSQTSGWGNTIYF.

The rearrangement links TRBV2 to TRBJ2-7, with TRBD1 matching over 10 bases. Per germline, CDR1 SNHLY and CDR2 FYNNEI. The trim removed 11 bases at V and 0 bases at J, leaving 4 bases unmatched. The CDR3 loop spans 13 amino acids. This CDR3 reads CAGGTGASYEQYF. In DNA, the CDR3 is TGTGCCGGGGGGACAGGGGCCTCCTACGAGCAGTACTTC.

This sequence joins TRBV5-4 and TRBJ1-2, with a weak D call TRBD1 (6 bases). Germline loops: CDR1 SGHNT, CDR2 YYREEE (reference sequence). V was shortened by 2 bases and J by 7 bases, with 18 bases between the two germline ends. The CDR3 extends over 15 amino acids. In DNA, the CDR3 is TGTGCCAGCAGCTTTAGGGGGGGTGGTAGAAGTGGCTACACCTTC. Residues: CASSFRGGGRSGYTF.

The chain links TRBV6-5 to TRBJ2-2; TRBD2 is a possible D gene (6 bases). The CDR3 covers 12 residues. The germline CDR1 and CDR2 sequences are MNHEY and SVGAGI. The V and J ends lost 8 bases and 4 bases respectively, with 8 bases between them. This CDR3 reads CASGTVTGELFF. The CDR3 DNA is TGTGCCAGCGGGACTGTCACCGGGGAGCTGTTTTTT.

The chain couples TRBV19 to TRBJ1-2; 11 bases fit TRBD1. The germline V gene has CDR1 LNHDA and CDR2 SQIVND (reference sequence). V shed 6 bases and J 8 bases; nucleotides not matched to a gene: 11. This CDR3 has 15 residues. CDR3 DNA sequence: TGTGCCAGTAGGACTGGACAGGGGGCGAGTATAGGCTACACCTTC. The encoded protein is CASRTGQGASIGYTF.

The chain carries TRBV6-6 and TRBJ2-1, with 14 bases matching TRBD2. V was pared by 4 bases and J by 7 bases, with 3 bases of the junction left unmatched. The CDR3 is 15 amino acids. Germline V gives CDR1 MNHNY, CDR2 SVGAGI (reference sequence). The CDR3 here is CASSSGTSGGNEQFF. CDR3 nucleotide sequence: TGTGCCAGCAGTTCCGGGACTAGCGGGGGAAATGAGCAGTTCTTC.

The V and J genes are TRBV21-1 and TRBJ1-1; the table names TRBD1, a call not compared with the DNA. TRBV21-1 is given as a pseudogene. The CDR3 loop spans 14 amino acids. The CDR3 here is CASSPRDRDTEAFF. The CDR3 bases are TGTGCCAGCAGCCCCCGGGACAGGGATACTGAAGCTTTCTTT.